These 3 T cell receptor beta chains originate from one sample sequenced in a study of blood T cell repertoires in COVID-19. Method: immunoSEQ multiplex PCR; TCRdb's copy keeps in-frame clones and lacks some. The sample shows 100,000 to 150,000 clones, approximately 85% of them seen only once. Sample: peripheral blood. All receptors derive from an elderly woman with acute or convalescent COVID-19.

The chain couples TRBV11-2 to TRBJ2-5; no reliable D call. The V and J ends lost 2 bases and 10 bases respectively, with 14 bases between them. Per germline, CDR1 SGHAT and CDR2 FQNNGV. The CDR3 contains 13 residues. The CDR3: CASSLNTVPGQYF. CDR3 coding DNA: TGTGCCAGCAGCTTAAACACGGTACCGGGCCAGTACTTC.

The CDR3: CASSQGGITNEKLFF. The CDR3, as DNA: TGCGCCAGCAGCCAGGGAGGGATCACTAATGAAAAACTGTTTTTT. The V and J genes are TRBV4-1 and TRBJ1-4; D is unclear. V gave up 3 bases and J gave up 2 bases, with 10 bases separating them. The CDR3 loop spans 15 amino acids. CDR1 is MGHRA, CDR2 YSYEKL, per germline.

This rearrangement joins TRBV9 to TRBJ1-4; 8 nucleotides agree with TRBD1. Per germline, CDR1 SGDLS and CDR2 YYNGEE. With 0 bases clipped from V and 8 bases from J, the junction kept 9 bases outside the gene matches. This CDR3 spans 16 amino acids. The CDR3 DNA is TGTGCCAGCAGCGTAGGATACGGACAGGGAAGCGAAAAACTGTTTTTT. Its translation is CASSVGYGQGSEKLFF.